The present entry profiles one TCR beta chain with its context. This entry is derived from a study of T cell changes during pregnancy in multiple sclerosis. The CDR3 runs to 12 residues. Germline V gives CDR1 MNHNY, CDR2 SVGAGI (reference sequence). The V and J ends lost 10 bases and 5 bases respectively, with 14 bases between them. Sequencing used immunoSEQ multiplex PCR; TCRdb keeps in-frame clones, though not all of them. The sample holds tens of thousands of clones, about 92% seen once. This clonotype was sampled from a female donor with multiple sclerosis, enrolled in a pregnancy study. This chain uses TRBV6-6 with TRBJ1-1, with D perhaps matching TRBD1 (6 bases). Here the sequenced sample was CD8+ T cells from peripheral blood mononuclear cells, taken before pregnancy. This chain's CDR3 is CATNRDGTEAFF. The CDR3 coding sequence is TGTGCCACCAACAGGGATGGAACTGAAGCTTTCTTT.